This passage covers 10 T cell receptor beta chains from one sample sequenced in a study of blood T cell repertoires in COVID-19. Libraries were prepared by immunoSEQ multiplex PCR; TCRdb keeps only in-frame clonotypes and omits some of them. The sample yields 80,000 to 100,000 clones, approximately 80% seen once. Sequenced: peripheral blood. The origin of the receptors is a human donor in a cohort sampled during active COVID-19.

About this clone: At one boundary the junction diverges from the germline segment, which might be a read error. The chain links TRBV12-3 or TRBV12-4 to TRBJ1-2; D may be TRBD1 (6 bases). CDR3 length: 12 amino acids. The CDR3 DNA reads TGTGCCCGCAGTGGGGGGGGGCGGGGCTACACCTTC. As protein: CARSGGGRGYTF.

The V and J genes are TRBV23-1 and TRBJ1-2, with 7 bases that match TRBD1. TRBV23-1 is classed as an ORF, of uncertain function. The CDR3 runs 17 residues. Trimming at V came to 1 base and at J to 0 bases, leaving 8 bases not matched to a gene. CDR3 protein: CASSQFVTGQANYGYTF. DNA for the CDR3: TGCGCCAGCAGTCAATTTGTGACCGGACAGGCTAACTATGGCTACACCTTC.

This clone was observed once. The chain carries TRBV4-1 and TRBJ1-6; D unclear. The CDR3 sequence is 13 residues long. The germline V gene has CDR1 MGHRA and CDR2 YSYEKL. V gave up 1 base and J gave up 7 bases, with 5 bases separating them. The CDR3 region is CASSQAVNSPLHF. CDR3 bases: TGCGCCAGCAGCCAAGCCGTCAATTCACCCCTCCACTTT.

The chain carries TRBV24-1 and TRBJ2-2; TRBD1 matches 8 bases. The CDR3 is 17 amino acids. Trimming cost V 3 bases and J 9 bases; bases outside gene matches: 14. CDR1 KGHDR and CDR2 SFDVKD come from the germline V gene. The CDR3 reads CATSDPTTGAMGRELFF. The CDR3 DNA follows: TGTGCCACCAGTGATCCAACGACAGGGGCCATGGGGAGGGAGCTGTTTTTT.

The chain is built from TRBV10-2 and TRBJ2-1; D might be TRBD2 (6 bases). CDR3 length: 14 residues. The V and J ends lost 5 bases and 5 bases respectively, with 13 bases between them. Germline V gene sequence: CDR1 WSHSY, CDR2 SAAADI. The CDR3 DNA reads TGCGCCAGCAGTAGCTCCGGGAGCAACAATGAGCAGTTCTTC. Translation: CASSSSGSNNEQFF.

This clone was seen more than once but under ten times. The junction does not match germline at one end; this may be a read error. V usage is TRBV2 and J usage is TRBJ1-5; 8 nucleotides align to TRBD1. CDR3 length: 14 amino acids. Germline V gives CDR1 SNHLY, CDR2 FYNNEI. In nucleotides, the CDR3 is TGTGCCAGTAGTGATGGACAGGGATTTCAGCCCCAGCATTTT. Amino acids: CASSDGQGFQPQHF.

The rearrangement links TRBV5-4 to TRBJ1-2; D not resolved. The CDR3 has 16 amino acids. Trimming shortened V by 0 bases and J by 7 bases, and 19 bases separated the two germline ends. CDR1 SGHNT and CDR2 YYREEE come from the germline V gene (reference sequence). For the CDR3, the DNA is TGTGCCAGCAGCTTGGATAATCTGGACTTGGATCGTGGCTACACCTTC. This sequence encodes CASSLDNLDLDRGYTF.

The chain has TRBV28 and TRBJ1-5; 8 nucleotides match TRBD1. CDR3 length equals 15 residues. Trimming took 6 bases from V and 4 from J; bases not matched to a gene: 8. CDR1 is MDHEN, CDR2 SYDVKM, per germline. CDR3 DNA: TGTGCCAGCAGATTCACAGGGGGTCGGAATCAGCCCCAGCATTTT. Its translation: CASRFTGGRNQPQHF.

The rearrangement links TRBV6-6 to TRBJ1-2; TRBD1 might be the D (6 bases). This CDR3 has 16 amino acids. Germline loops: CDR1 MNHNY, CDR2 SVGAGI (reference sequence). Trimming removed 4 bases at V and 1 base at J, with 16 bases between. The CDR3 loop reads CASSSPQGTLNYGYTF. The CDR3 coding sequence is TGTGCCAGCAGTTCACCACAGGGAACCCTTAACTATGGCTACACCTTC.

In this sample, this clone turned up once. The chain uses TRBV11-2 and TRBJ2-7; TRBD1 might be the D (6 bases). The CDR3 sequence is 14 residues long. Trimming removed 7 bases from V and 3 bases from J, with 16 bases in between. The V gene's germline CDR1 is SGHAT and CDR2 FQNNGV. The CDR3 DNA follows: TGTGCCAGCACCTCATCGGACAGTTACTACGAGCAGTACTTC. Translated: CASTSSDSYYEQYF.